The 11 T cell receptor beta chains presented below share a single source sample, sequenced in a study of regulatory T cells in long-lasting Graves disease. Building of the TCR beta libraries involved iRepertoire HTBI primers and Arm-PCR of CDR3 regions. TCRdb fed the multiplex PCR reads into MiXCR, producing one record per CDR3 protein. The table lists about 420,000 distinct CDR3 sequences, around 17% of them singletons, with 23% in the top ten. Time point meaning: newly diagnosed GD, antithyroid drugs for less than 3 months. After RNA was extracted from PBMCs, the TCR library was made from it. These data were also reused for a study on T cells in Graves' hyperthyroidism and ophthalmopathy.

Sequences were derived from peripheral blood mononuclear cells (PBMCs), sampled at new diagnosis, from a patient treated with antithyroid drugs. The receptors originated from a woman aged 18-29 years with Graves disease.

This clonotype has more than one count but fewer than ten. The rearrangement uses TRBV28 and TRBJ2-2; no firm D call. CDR1 is MDHEN and CDR2 is SYDVKM in the germline V gene. The CDR3 is 16 amino acids. The germline V and J ends were trimmed by 1 base and 2 bases, with 11 bases remaining between them. The CDR3 sequence: CASSLLSFPNTGELFF. The CDR3 DNA follows: TGTGCCAGCAGTTTATTGAGTTTCCCTAACACCGGGGAGCTGTTTTTT.

The table lists this clonotype with a few counts. The chain uses TRBV3-1 and TRBJ2-7; 9 bases align to TRBD2. The length of the CDR3 is 14 residues. Germline V gene sequence: CDR1 LGHDT, CDR2 YNNKEL (reference sequence). V lost 4 bases to trimming and J lost 6 bases; unmatched junction nucleotides: 7. This chain's CDR3 is CASSRPGLAFEQYF. The CDR3 nucleotides read TGTGCCAGCAGCCGTCCGGGACTAGCTTTCGAGCAGTACTTC.

The V call is TRBV19, the J call TRBJ2-1; 10 positions match TRBD1. This CDR3 region has 17 residues. J gave up 2 bases and V 7 bases, and 11 bases lay outside the gene matches. Germline V lookup: CDR1 LNHDA, CDR2 SQIVND (reference sequence). CDR3 amino acids: CASNIRPGTGAYNEQFF. CDR3 DNA: TGTGCCAGTAACATTCGCCCGGGGACAGGGGCCTACAATGAGCAGTTCTTC.

This clonotype was detected many times. V usage is TRBV3-1 and J usage is TRBJ1-2; D is ambiguous. Trimming removed 0 bases at V and 6 bases at J, with 11 bases between. CDR1 is LGHDT, CDR2 YNNKEL, per germline (reference sequence). CDR3 length: 14 residues. The CDR3 sequence: CASSQDFRNNGYTF. In DNA form, the CDR3 reads TGTGCCAGCAGCCAAGACTTTCGGAATAATGGCTACACCTTC. Full variable domain (outside the CDR3, taken from reference TRBV3-1 and TRBJ1-2): DTAVSQTPKYLVTQMGNDKSIKCEQNLGHDTMYWYKQDSKKFLKIMFSYNNKELIINETVPNRFSPKSPDKAHLNLHINSLELGDSAVYFCASSQDFRNNGYTFGSGTRLTVV.

This clonotype was recorded at least ten times. V is TRBV27 and J is TRBJ2-7, with 12 bases matching TRBD1. This CDR3 is built from 16 residues. CDR1 and CDR2 from the germline V gene are MNHEY and SMNVEV (reference sequence). V trimming: 6 bases; J trimming: 6 bases; junction bases outside the gene matches: 12. The CDR3 region is CASSRPPGQGAREQYF. The CDR3 DNA follows: TGTGCCAGCAGCCGCCCTCCGGGACAGGGGGCACGCGAGCAGTACTTC.

This clonotype was detected a few times. With a much larger clone just one base away, this may be a read error. This CDR3 is missing its conserved last phenylalanine or tryptophan, likely due to a read error. The rearrangement uses TRBV2 and TRBJ1-1; no clear D. V lost 6 bases, J lost 1 base, and 9 bases lay in between. The germline V gene has CDR1 SNHLY and CDR2 FYNNEI. This CDR3 spans 13 amino acids. This chain's CDR3 is CASRASQNTEAFL. The CDR3 region has the DNA TGTGCCAGCAGGGCCTCTCAGAACACTGAAGCTTTCCTT.

This clonotype was detected ten times or more. The chain links TRBV20-1 to TRBJ2-1; 11 bases are a match to TRBD1. This CDR3 comprises 16 residues. Losses at the gene ends were 0 bases for V and 8 bases for J; bases not matched to a gene: 9. Germline V lookup: CDR1 DFQATT, CDR2 SNEGSKA (reference sequence). CDR3 sequence reads: CSARDRGDRGNHEQFF. The CDR3 DNA reads TGCAGTGCTAGAGATCGGGGGGACAGGGGGAATCATGAGCAGTTCTTC.

Worth noting for this clonotype: This probably arose from a read error, given a far larger clone one base away. The chain combines TRBV6-1 with TRBJ2-1; TRBD2 matches 10 bases. Germline lookup yields CDR1 MNHNS and CDR2 SASEGT. With 7 bases clipped from V and 10 bases from J, the junction kept 10 bases outside the gene matches. The CDR3 covers 14 residues. The CDR3 sequence: CASTRTSGAYEQFF. In DNA, the CDR3 is TGTGCCAGCACGAGGACTAGCGGAGCCTACGAGCAGTTCTTC.

The chain is built from TRBV20-1 and TRBJ2-5, with a tentative D call TRBD2 (5 bases). The germline CDR1 and CDR2 sequences are DFQATT and SNEGSKA (reference sequence). Trimming pared 5 bases from V and 7 bases from J, leaving 23 bases between. The CDR3 spans 15 residues. In nucleotides, the CDR3 is TGCAGTGCTCCCCGTATAGGTAGCCAGGAGGCGACCCAGTACTTC. It specifies CSAPRIGSQEATQYF.

The CDR3 nucleotides read TGTGCCAGCAGTGAACAGCGGAACACCGGGGAGCTGTTTTTT. It yields the protein CASSEQRNTGELFF. V is TRBV6-1 and J is TRBJ2-2; D remains unclear. The CDR3 is 14 amino acids. The V and J ends lost 2 bases and 1 base respectively, with 5 bases between them. Per germline, CDR1 MNHNS and CDR2 SASEGT.

This clonotype was counted ten times or more. The genes are TRBV30 and TRBJ2-5; a weak D match, TRBD2 (6 bases). Germline V lookup: CDR1 GTSNPN, CDR2 SVGIG (reference sequence). This CDR3 region has 14 residues. Trimming left V 4 bases short and J 1 base short, with 13 bases between. The CDR3 DNA sequence: TGTGCCTGGAACCAGGGACTGCCCCAAGAGACCCAGTACTTC. It specifies CAWNQGLPQETQYF.